Sequencing of this T cell receptor (beta chain) was carried out in a study of early T cells in non-severe SARS-CoV-2 infection. Turning to the study itself: With bulk RNA from unsorted whole blood as input, sequencing yielded unpaired chains.

Researchers tagged individual cDNA molecules with unique molecular identifiers. MiXCR, applied by TCRdb to the 5' RACE reads, yields one record per CDR3 protein. The sample gives around 52,000 distinct CDR3 sequences, around 10% of which show up once; 10% to 13% is in the top ten. Ten or more counts support this clonotype. Its antigen is unknown. Overall study results and limits: The VDJdb matching leaned toward anti-spike CD8 responses and overlooked private and CD4 specificities.

The germline gives CDR1 MDHEN, CDR2 SYDVKM. Trimming shortened V by 2 bases and J by 2 bases, and 19 bases separated the two germline ends. The CDR3 extends over 17 amino acids. The chain is built from TRBV28 and TRBJ2-7; possible D gene TRBD2, 6 bases. The receptor was derived from an adult who was a healthcare worker with PCR-confirmed SARS-CoV-2 infection or an uninfected control (not recorded which). Sequenced: whole blood. CDR3 in DNA: TGTGCCAGCAGTTTAGACTCCGCGGCTAGCGTACCCTACGAGCAGTACTTC. It is translated as CASSLDSAASVPYEQYF.